Presented here are 18 T cell receptor beta chains from one specimen sequenced in a study of low-dose radiotherapy and immunotherapy resistance in tumors. Both TCRalpha and TCRbeta chains were reverse transcribed with V-gene-specific primers. Both a constant-region primer and a V-primer adapter served to amplify TCRs across 15 to 20 PCR cycles. TCRdb independently ran MiXCR on the reads; one entry per CDR3 protein. The sample includes 7,500 to 9,500 distinct CDR3 sequences, around 70% of them seen just once. Source of these receptors: a human donor with advanced metastatic prostate, ovarian, gallbladder or colorectal cancer (not recorded which). This table probably holds off-target reads from a library built for another chain.

The chain links TRBV5-6 to TRBJ1-2; TRBD1 is a possible D gene (5 bases). The V gene's germline CDR1 is SGHDT and CDR2 YYEEEE. The CDR3 totals 14 residues. V lost 1 base, J lost 2 bases, and 9 bases lay in between. DNA of the CDR3: TGTGCCAGCAGCTTGTTCCAGGGCAACTATGGCTACACCTTC. Translating gives CASSLFQGNYGYTF.

This sequence joins TRBV2 and TRBJ1-5; a weak D match, TRBD1 (6 bases). V lost 5 bases, J lost 2 bases, and 13 bases lay in between. From germline, CDR1 is SNHLY and CDR2 FYNNEI. The CDR3 totals 15 residues. Written as DNA, the CDR3 is TGTGCCAGCAGTTACGACAGGATGGGCAATCAGCCCCAGCATTTT. Its protein product is CASSYDRMGNQPQHF. Looking up the rest from reference TRBV2 and TRBJ1-5 gives the full variable domain: EPEVTQTPSHQVTQMGQEVILRCVPISNHLYFYWYRQILGQKVEFLVSFYNNEISEKSEIFDDQFSVERPDGSNFTLKIRSTKLEDSAMYFCASSYDRMGNQPQHFGDGTRLSIL.

V and J are TRBV13 and TRBJ1-1; TRBD1 aligns across 7 bases. The CDR3 length is 14 residues. Germline V gene lookup returns CDR1 PRHDT and CDR2 FYEKMQ (reference sequence). The ends lost 1 base at V and 3 bases at J; junction bases unmatched: 2. The CDR3 sequence is CASSLDQGDTEAFF. CDR3 DNA sequence: TGTGCCAGCAGCTTAGATCAGGGGGACACTGAAGCTTTCTTT.

This clonotype occurred once. The chain combines TRBV13 with TRBJ2-5; 7 bases line up with TRBD1. The length of the CDR3 is 13 residues. With 4 bases clipped from V and 5 bases from J, the junction kept 4 bases outside the gene matches. Looked up from germline, CDR1 is PRHDT and CDR2 is FYEKMQ (reference sequence). The CDR3 sequence: CASSYRQGETQYF. In nucleotides, the CDR3 is TGTGCCAGCAGCTACCGACAGGGTGAGACCCAGTACTTC.

CDR3 sequence reads: CAWSTQGTVPTDTQYF. CDR3 coding DNA: TGTGCCTGGAGTACGCAGGGGACAGTCCCTACAGATACGCAGTATTTT. The V gene is TRBV30, the J gene TRBJ2-3; 7 bases agree with TRBD1. The V gene end was trimmed by 2 bases and the J gene end by 3 bases; junction bases not matched to a gene: 11. This CDR3 has 16 amino acids. The germline gives CDR1 GTSNPN, CDR2 SVGIG (reference sequence).

The chain joins TRBV28 to TRBJ1-1, with TRBD1 identical over 7 bases. The V and J ends lost 4 bases and 6 bases, in that order; junction bases with no gene match: 5. This CDR3 has 13 residues. The germline gives CDR1 MDHEN, CDR2 SYDVKM. CDR3 in amino acids: CASSSGGMAEAFF. As DNA, the CDR3 is TGTGCCAGCAGTTCAGGGGGAATGGCTGAAGCTTTCTTT. Based on the CDR3 plus reference TRBV28 and TRBJ1-1, the full variable domain is DVKVTQSSRYLVKRTGEKVFLECVQDMDHENMFWYRQDPGLGLRLIYFSYDVKMKEKGDIPEGYSVSREKKERFSLILESASTNQTSMYLCASSSGGMAEAFFGQGTRLTVV.

The V gene is TRBV6-6, the J gene TRBJ1-5, with D unclear. Looked up from germline, CDR1 is MNHNY and CDR2 is SVGAGI (reference sequence). This CDR3 spans 13 amino acids. Trimming left V 6 bases short and J 2 bases short, with 8 bases between. The DNA for the CDR3 is TGTGCCAGCAGGCATGCAGGCAATCAGCCCCAGCATTTT. Translating gives CASRHAGNQPQHF.

This chain connects TRBV29-1 to TRBJ2-7; 9 bases fit TRBD1. The CDR3 runs 14 residues. The germline gives CDR1 SQVTM, CDR2 ANQGSEA. V gave up 7 bases and J gave up 3 bases; unmatched junction bases: 10. DNA for the CDR3: TGCAGCGGCCTATACCGGGACAGGGTCTACGAGCAGTACTTC. Translation gives CSGLYRDRVYEQYF.

V and J are TRBV18 and TRBJ1-1; D ambiguous. The CDR3 extends over 13 amino acids. Between the trimmed V and J ends, which lost 3 bases and 1 base, there was a span of 6 bases. Germline CDR1 and CDR2: KGHSH and LQKENI. This CDR3 reads CASSPGQNTEAFF. The CDR3 nucleotides are TGTGCCAGCTCACCGGGTCAGAACACTGAAGCTTTCTTT.

This clonotype has just a few counts. The V call is TRBV11-3, the J call TRBJ2-1; possible D gene TRBD2, 7 bases. The CDR3 sequence is 15 residues long. Germline assignment: CDR1 SGHNT and CDR2 YENEEA. The V gene lost 6 bases and the J gene lost 7 bases, with 19 bases spanning the gap. The DNA of the CDR3 is TGTGCCAGCAGTTCACGGGGGGCAGGATGGAATGAGCAGTTCTTC. It encodes CASSSRGAGWNEQFF.

The chain has TRBV23-1 and TRBJ2-3, with TRBD2 matching 8 bases. TRBV23-1 is known as an ORF, though its function is uncertain. V gave up 3 bases and J gave up 7 bases; unmatched junction bases: 9. CDR3 size: 15 residues. In DNA form, the CDR3 reads TGCGCCAGCAGTCACGACGGGAGGGCCTTAAATACGCAGTATTTT. Residues: CASSHDGRALNTQYF.

This clonotype was found a few times. The CDR3: CASRLIPGRRSGNYGYTF. CDR3 DNA: TGTGCCAGCAGACTCATCCCGGGACGAAGGTCGGGTAACTATGGCTACACCTTC. This chain joins TRBV6-2 or TRBV6-3 and TRBJ1-2; TRBD1 might be the D (5 bases). The CDR3 extends over 18 amino acids. Per the germline V gene, CDR1 is MNHEY and CDR2 is SVGEGT. The germline V and J ends were trimmed by 6 bases and 1 base, with 24 bases remaining between them.

The V and J genes are TRBV27 and TRBJ1-1; TRBD1 matches at 11 bases. Germline V lookup: CDR1 MNHEY, CDR2 SMNVEV (reference sequence). The CDR3 is 13 residues long. With 9 bases clipped from V and 2 bases from J, the junction kept 2 bases outside the gene matches. The CDR3 here is CASGQGANTEAFF. The CDR3 DNA is TGTGCCAGTGGACAGGGGGCAAACACTGAAGCTTTCTTT.

The V and J genes are TRBV5-4 and TRBJ2-3; D gene uncertain. V lost 4 bases and J lost 0, with 15 bases in between. CDR1 is SGHNT and CDR2 is YYREEE in the germline V gene (reference sequence). This CDR3 spans 16 amino acids. The CDR3 spells CASSQEIRLSTDTQYF. The CDR3 DNA sequence: TGTGCCAGCAGCCAGGAGATCAGGCTAAGCACAGATACGCAGTATTTT.

The gene calls are TRBV11-2 and TRBJ1-5, with D possibly being TRBD1 (6 bases). This CDR3 contains 14 residues. Looked up from germline, CDR1 is SGHAT and CDR2 is FQNNGV. Trimming stripped 5 bases from V and 4 bases from J, with 12 bases between. CDR3 loop: CASSPQGYNQPQHF. The DNA of the CDR3 is TGTGCCAGCAGCCCACAGGGATATAATCAGCCCCAGCATTTT.

CDR3 DNA: TGTGCCAACCGGGGCTCTGGAAACACCATATATTTT. Protein product: CANRGSGNTIYF. The chain joins TRBV10-3 to TRBJ1-3, with D unclear. Germline V gene data show CDR1 as ENHRY and CDR2 as SYGVKD. This CDR3 spans 12 amino acids. Trimming shortened V by 10 bases and J by 0 bases, and 7 bases separated the two germline ends.

The chain joins TRBV19 to TRBJ1-1; D gene ambiguous. V was trimmed by 5 bases and J by 3 bases, leaving 13 bases between them. CDR3 length equals 14 residues. Germline-derived CDR1 and CDR2 are LNHDA and SQIVND (reference sequence). This chain's CDR3 is CASSLSRGDTEAFF. CDR3 in DNA: TGTGCCAGTAGTTTATCCCGGGGAGACACTGAAGCTTTCTTT.

The chain combines TRBV5-1 with TRBJ2-7, with 11 nucleotides matching TRBD1. From germline, CDR1 is SGHRS and CDR2 YFSETQ. The CDR3 runs 15 residues. J was trimmed by 5 bases and V by 3 bases; bases with no gene match: 7. CDR3 bases: TGCGCCAGCAGCTCCACGGACAGGGGGCTAAACGAGCAGTACTTC. It specifies CASSSTDRGLNEQYF.